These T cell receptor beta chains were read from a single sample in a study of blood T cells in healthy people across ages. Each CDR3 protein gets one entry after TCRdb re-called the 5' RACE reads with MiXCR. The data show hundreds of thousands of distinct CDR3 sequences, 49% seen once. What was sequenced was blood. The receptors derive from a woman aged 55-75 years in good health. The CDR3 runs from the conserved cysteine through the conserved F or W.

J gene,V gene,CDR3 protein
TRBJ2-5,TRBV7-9,CASSSAGLAEEETQYF
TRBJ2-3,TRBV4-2,CASSPRSSSADTQYF
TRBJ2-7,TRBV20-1,CSAREGTAQYEQYF
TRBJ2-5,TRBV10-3,CAISGGTSGRETQYF
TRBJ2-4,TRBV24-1,CATSDAKTGSKNIQYF
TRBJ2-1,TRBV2,CASSGLGGYYNEQFF
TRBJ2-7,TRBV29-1,CSVAQAGGVYNEQYF
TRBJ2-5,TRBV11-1,CASRTGTGGSLRQETQYF
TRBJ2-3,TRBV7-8,CASSLNGGLSTDTQYF
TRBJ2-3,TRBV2,CASRKGSSTDTQYF
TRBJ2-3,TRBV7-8,CASILYGTSGLDTQYF
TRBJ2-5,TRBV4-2,CASSQEVFSGWERYF
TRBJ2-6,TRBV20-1,CSARPGTGGVPGANVLTF
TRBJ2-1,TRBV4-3,CASSQVWSSYNEQFF
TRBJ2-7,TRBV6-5,CATTHGGYEQYF
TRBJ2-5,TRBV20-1,CSAQGFLEETQYF
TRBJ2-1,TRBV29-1,CSANPGLPGYNEQFF
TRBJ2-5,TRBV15,CATSMGTGEEAQYF
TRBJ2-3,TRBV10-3,CAISEGVDTQYF
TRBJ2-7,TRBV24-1,CATSPGQGYEQYF
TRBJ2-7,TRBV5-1,CASSPGGHYEQNF
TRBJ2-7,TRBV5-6,CASRKNPGLAHNEQYF
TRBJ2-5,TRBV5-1,CASSDGLASRPWETQYF
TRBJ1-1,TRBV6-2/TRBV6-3,CASSQGLTEAFF
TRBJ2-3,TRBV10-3,CAISGGQGRMADTQYF
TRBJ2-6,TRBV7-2,CASSLAGYSGANVLTF
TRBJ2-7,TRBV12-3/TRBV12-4,CASSLLGGPYEQYF
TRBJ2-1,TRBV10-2,CASSVGTSSEQFF
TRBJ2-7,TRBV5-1,CASSDPGTGGYEQYF